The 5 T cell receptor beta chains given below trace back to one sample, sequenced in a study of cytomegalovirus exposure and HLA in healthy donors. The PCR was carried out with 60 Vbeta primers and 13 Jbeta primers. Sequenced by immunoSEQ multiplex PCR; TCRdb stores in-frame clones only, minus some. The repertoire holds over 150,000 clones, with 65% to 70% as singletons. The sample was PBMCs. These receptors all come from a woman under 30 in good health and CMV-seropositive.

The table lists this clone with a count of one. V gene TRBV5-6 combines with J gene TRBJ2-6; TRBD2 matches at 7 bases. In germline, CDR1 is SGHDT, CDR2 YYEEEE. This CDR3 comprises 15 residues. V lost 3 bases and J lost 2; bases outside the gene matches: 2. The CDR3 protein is CASSWGGAGANVLTF. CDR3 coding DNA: TGTGCCAGCAGCTGGGGAGGGGCTGGGGCCAACGTCCTGACTTTC.

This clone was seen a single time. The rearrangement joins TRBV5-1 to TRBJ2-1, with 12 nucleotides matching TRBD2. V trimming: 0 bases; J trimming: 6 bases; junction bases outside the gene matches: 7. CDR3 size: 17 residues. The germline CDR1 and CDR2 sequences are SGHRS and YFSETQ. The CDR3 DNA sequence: TGCGCCAGCAGCTTGGCCCTAGCGGGGGGGCGGCCCAATGAGCAGTTCTTC. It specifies CASSLALAGGRPNEQFF.

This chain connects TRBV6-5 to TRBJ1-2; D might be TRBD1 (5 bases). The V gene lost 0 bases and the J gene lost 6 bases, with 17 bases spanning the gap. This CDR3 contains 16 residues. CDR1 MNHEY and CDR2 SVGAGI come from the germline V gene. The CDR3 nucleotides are TGTGCCAGCAGTTACTCGATGCGGGGGGTCGAGGATGGCTACACCTTC. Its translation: CASSYSMRGVEDGYTF.

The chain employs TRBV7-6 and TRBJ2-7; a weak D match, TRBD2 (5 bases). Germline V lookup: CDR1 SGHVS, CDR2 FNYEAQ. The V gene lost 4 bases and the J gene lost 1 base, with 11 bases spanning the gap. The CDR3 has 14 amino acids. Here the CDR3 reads CASSSSGASYEQYF. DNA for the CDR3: TGTGCCAGCAGCTCGAGCGGAGCTTCCTACGAGCAGTACTTC.

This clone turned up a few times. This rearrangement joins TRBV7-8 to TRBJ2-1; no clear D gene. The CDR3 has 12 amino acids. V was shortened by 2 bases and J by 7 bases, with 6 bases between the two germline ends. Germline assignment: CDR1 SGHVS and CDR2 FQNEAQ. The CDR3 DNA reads TGTGCCAGCAGCTTATTTAGTAATGAGCAGTTCTTC. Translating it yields CASSLFSNEQFF.